The sequence of this T cell receptor (beta chain) was determined in a study of control samples from healthy donors and cancer patients. The V gene lost 5 bases and the J gene lost 0 bases, with 13 bases spanning the gap. The CDR3 loop spans 16 amino acids. The germline CDR1 and CDR2 sequences are SGHTA and FQGTGA. Produced via immunoSEQ multiplex PCR; TCRdb's table is partial and in-frame only. Of about 410,000 clones listed, about nine tenths are singletons. Sequences were obtained from PBMCs. The chain is built from TRBV7-3 and TRBJ2-2, with D maybe TRBD1 (5 bases). This receptor was taken from a man aged 40-55 years with head and neck cancer. As DNA, the CDR3 is TGTGCCAGCAGCCGAGGCGCACAGGCGAACACCGGGGAGCTGTTTTTT. Its protein product is CASSRGAQANTGELFF.